Presented here are 3 T cell receptor beta chains from one specimen sequenced in a study of T cell repertoires in cytomegalovirus infection. TCRdb processed the reads anew with MiXCR; each CDR3 protein has one entry. Here the sample spans approximately 600,000 distinct CDR3 sequences, approximately 40% being singletons. These receptors have no identified antigens. The sequencing used cultured PBMCs, collected from culture after CMV antigen stimulation. The receptors come from a human donor in good health (CMV status not recorded). Some clones in this sample may be carry-over from other donors' samples.

This clonotype has at least ten counts. A junction boundary mismatches the germline segment, possibly from a read error. The J gene is TRBJ1-5, the V gene TRBV12-3 or TRBV12-4; D ambiguous. The CDR3 has 15 amino acids. CDR3 sequence (DNA): TGTGCCAGCAGCTTAGGACCCTTGAGCAATCAGCCCCAGCATTTT. This gives the protein CASSLGPLSNQPQHF.

This chain connects TRBV7-6 to TRBJ1-2; the match to TRBD1 covers 8 bases. Per the germline V gene, CDR1 is SGHVS and CDR2 is FNYEAQ. The CDR3 contains 15 residues. V gave up 1 base and J gave up 2 bases; unmatched junction bases: 3. The CDR3 loop is CASSLVHRGNYGYTF. The CDR3 DNA follows: TGTGCCAGCAGCTTAGTGCACAGGGGGAACTATGGCTACACCTTC.

This clonotype was observed a handful of times. This chain joins TRBV19 and TRBJ1-3; a possible D gene is TRBD1 (5 bases). The CDR3 runs to 15 residues. Germline CDR1 is LNHDA and CDR2 is SQIVND (reference sequence). V lost 7 bases, J lost 7 bases, and 20 bases lay in between. CDR3 residues: CASTGGWDSGNTIYF. Written as DNA, the CDR3 is TGTGCCAGTACCGGAGGGTGGGACTCCGGTAACACCATATATTTT.